This TCR beta chain was recorded in a study of molecular identifiers for immune sequencing clone quantification. Study results and caveats: Over 97% of CMV-specific effector molecules, but under 1% of naive ones, were in clones above 20 copies.

Note on this clonotype: What it recognizes is unknown. The junction differs from germline at one of its ends, possibly a read error.

Isolation of naive CD8 T cells was achieved by sorting on a CD8+CD4-CCR7+CD45RA+ phenotype. The CDR3 is made up of 14 amino acids. Germline-derived CDR1 and CDR2 are ENHRY and SYGVKD. Previously described methods and listed TCR primers were used for bulk TCR libraries. TCRdb processed the PCR reads anew with MiXCR; each CDR3 protein has one entry. The table has some 580,000 distinct CDR3 sequences, around 25% seen once; the top ten hold roughly 0.83%. The sequence derives from a human donor in good health. Some libraries in this study had Jurkat cell RNA spiked in. The sample was naive CD8+ T cells from blood, with Jurkat cell RNA spiked in. Subset meaning: FACS-sorted CD8+CD4-CCR7+CD45RA+ naive T cells. V gene TRBV10-3 combines with J gene TRBJ2-7, with 10 bases that match TRBD1. CDR3 amino acids: CAITRGQGDYGQYF. CDR3 DNA: TGTGCCATCACCCGAGGACAGGGGGACTACGGGCAGTACTTC.